These 25 T cell receptor beta chains were sequenced from one sample in a study of shared clonotypes between healthy human individuals (dated by TCRdb to about 2020). For the CD8 naive samples, CD45RO-negative cells were positively selected for CCR7, yielding a CD45RA+CCR7+ population from which TemRA cells were excluded. The library was built by means of the immunoSEQ multiplex PCR assay. As stored in TCRdb, this immuneACCESS dataset retains in-frame rearrangements with V and J assigned. A fraction of the clones does not appear; measured against another copy, unresolved V genes explain less than half of the discrepancy, and the remainder lacks a known reason. The sample yields under 600,000 clones; roughly 98% were counted once. Jointly, the top ten make up 0.3% of the sample. Sequences were obtained from naive CD8+ T cells sorted from blood. According to the study, the label for this sample's cell subset or site signals: CD45RA+CCR7+. All receptors derive from a man younger than 45 in good health.

The V and J genes are TRBV5-8 and TRBJ2-7, with D maybe TRBD2 (6 bases). The CDR3 consists of 18 residues. The V end lost 6 bases, the J end lost 9 bases, and 34 bases lay between the germline ends. The germline V gene encodes CDR1 SGHTS and CDR2 YDEGEE. This CDR3 is CASNINLILLERARWQYF. CDR3 DNA: TGTGCCAGCAACATCAATCTTATTCTCCTTGAGCGGGCGCGTTGGCAGTACTTC.

This clone was seen once. The gene calls are TRBV7-8 and TRBJ1-1, with D hard to call. V lost 11 bases and J lost 0, with 16 bases in between. This CDR3 has 14 amino acids. Germline V CDR1 and CDR2: SGHVS, FQNEAQ. The CDR3, as DNA: TGTGCCTGTACCAAAGTCGGGATGAACACTGAAGCTTTCTTT. This encodes CACTKVGMNTEAFF.

J is TRBJ2-1 and V is TRBV29-1, with 10 bases lining up with TRBD1. CDR1 and CDR2 (germline): SQVTM, ANQGSEA. This CDR3 comprises 12 residues. In nucleotides, the CDR3 is TGCAACGATCGGGACAGGGGCCATGAGCAGTTCTTC. Amino acids: CNDRDRGHEQFF.

The rearrangement links TRBV27 to TRBJ2-7, with D perhaps TRBD1 or TRBD2 (5 bases each). The V gene lost 5 bases and the J gene lost 3 bases, with 11 bases spanning the gap. Germline V gene data show CDR1 as MNHEY and CDR2 as SMNVEV (reference sequence). The CDR3 is made up of 13 amino acids. CDR3 DNA sequence: TGTGCCAGCAGTCATGGGACCTACTACGAGCAGTACTTC. Translation gives CASSHGTYYEQYF.

Regarding this clone: The sample has other DNA sequences that encode this CDR3 too. The chain uses TRBV18 and TRBJ1-3, with D maybe TRBD1 (6 bases). The CDR3 loop spans 14 amino acids. The germline V gene encodes CDR1 KGHSH and CDR2 LQKENI. The V end lost 3 bases, the J end lost 0 bases, and 6 bases lay between the germline ends. The CDR3 region has the DNA TGTGCCAGCTCACCGGACAGCTCTGGAAACACCATATATTTT. Residues: CASSPDSSGNTIYF.

This clone was seen only once. The CDR3 DNA reads TGTGCCAGCAGCCTCCCGAGGACTAGCGGGAAAAGCACAGATACGCAGTATTTT. Amino acids: CASSLPRTSGKSTDTQYF. The chain recombines TRBV7-8 with TRBJ2-3; 12 bases fit TRBD2. Per germline, CDR1 SGHVS and CDR2 FQNEAQ. V was clipped by 5 bases and J by 0 bases; unmatched bases: 9. This CDR3 contains 18 residues.

The rearrangement joins TRBV13 to TRBJ2-7; the D call may be TRBD1 or TRBD2 (5 bases each). The germline V gene has CDR1 PRHDT and CDR2 FYEKMQ (reference sequence). V gave up 3 bases and J gave up 1 base, with 13 bases separating them. CDR3 length equals 15 residues. The CDR3 DNA reads as TGTGCCAGCAGCTTCATCCGGGACCAATCCTACGAGCAGTACTTC. Amino acid sequence: CASSFIRDQSYEQYF. Using reference TRBV13 and TRBJ2-7 for the parts outside the CDR3, the full variable domain is AAGVIQSPRHLIKEKRETATLKCYPIPRHDTVYWYQQGPGQDPQFLISFYEKMQSDKGSIPDRFSAQQFSDYHSELNMSSLELGDSALYFCASSFIRDQSYEQYFGPGTRLTVT.

This chain connects TRBV19 to TRBJ2-1; D perhaps matches TRBD2 (6 bases). The ends were cut back, 5 bases at V and 0 bases at J, with 17 bases in the middle. This CDR3 contains 17 residues. The V gene's germline CDR1 is LNHDA and CDR2 SQIVND (reference sequence). The CDR3 DNA reads TGTGCCAGTAGTTCCCGGGAGAGTTTGAGCTCCTACAATGAGCAGTTCTTC. This translates into CASSSRESLSSYNEQFF.

The genes are TRBV9 and TRBJ2-7; no reliable D call. Between the trimmed V and J ends, which lost 2 bases and 0 bases, there was a span of 9 bases. This CDR3 is built from 14 residues. The germline gives CDR1 SGDLS, CDR2 YYNGEE. The CDR3 reads CASSVRSSSYEQYF. The CDR3 DNA sequence: TGTGCCAGCAGCGTCCGGAGTAGCTCCTACGAGCAGTACTTC. Combining the CDR3 with reference TRBV9 and TRBJ2-7 gives the whole variable domain DSGVTQTPKHLITATGQRVTLRCSPRSGDLSVYWYQQSLDQGLQFLIQYYNGEERAKGNILERFSAQQFPDLHSELNLSSLELGDSALYFCASSVRSSSYEQYFGPGTRLTVT.

V is TRBV7-8 and J is TRBJ2-7; D could derive from TRBD1 or TRBD2 (5 bases each). The V and J ends lost 5 bases and 5 bases respectively, with 16 bases between them. The CDR3 contains 14 residues. The V gene's germline CDR1 is SGHVS and CDR2 FQNEAQ. The CDR3 DNA follows: TGTGCCAGCAGCGACCGGGGCCCTCGGAACGAGCAGTACTTC. Translation gives CASSDRGPRNEQYF.

The chain combines TRBV29-1 with TRBJ2-1; 8 nucleotides line up with TRBD2. Germline trimming cut 2 bases from V and 4 bases from J; bases unmatched to any gene: 10. Per the germline V gene, CDR1 is SQVTM and CDR2 is ANQGSEA. The CDR3 runs 16 residues. The chain's CDR3 is CSVELRRSGGYNEQFF. The CDR3 DNA follows: TGCAGCGTTGAACTTCGCCGAAGCGGGGGATACAATGAGCAGTTCTTC.

The rearrangement uses TRBV5-1 and TRBJ2-2; 13 nucleotides line up with TRBD2. The trim removed 7 bases at V and 6 bases at J, leaving 9 bases unmatched. Germline-derived CDR1 and CDR2 are SGHRS and YFSETQ. The CDR3 is 16 residues long. The CDR3 DNA sequence: TGCGCCAGCGTCCCAGGACTAGCGGGAGTGGCCGGGGAGCTGTTTTTT. Encoded protein: CASVPGLAGVAGELFF.

The chain combines TRBV9 with TRBJ2-1; the D call may be TRBD1 or TRBD2 (5 bases each). V lost 5 bases and J lost 2, with 14 bases in between. There are 15 residues in the CDR3. CDR1 is SGDLS, CDR2 YYNGEE, per germline. CDR3 residues: CASSQGVGPYNEQFF. CDR3 DNA: TGTGCCAGCAGTCAAGGGGTGGGACCCTACAATGAGCAGTTCTTC.

The V call is TRBV6-6, the J call TRBJ2-3, with D tentatively TRBD1 or TRBD2 (5 bases each). The CDR3 extends over 15 amino acids. The V gene's germline CDR1 is MNHNY and CDR2 SVGAGI (reference sequence). Trimming removed 4 bases from V and 2 bases from J, with 13 bases in between. The CDR3 bases are TGTGCCAGCAGTTGGGTGGGGGAAATCACAGATACGCAGTATTTT. It is translated as CASSWVGEITDTQYF.

The V and J genes are TRBV7-9 and TRBJ2-7, with 10 bases lining up with TRBD2. This CDR3 comprises 17 residues. Per germline, CDR1 SEHNR and CDR2 FQNEAQ (reference sequence). J gave up 1 base and V 5 bases, and 11 bases lay outside the gene matches. CDR3: CASSPKREGLSSYEQYF. CDR3 nucleotide sequence: TGTGCCAGCAGCCCCAAGCGGGAGGGCCTTAGTTCCTACGAGCAGTACTTC.

The chain joins TRBV4-1 to TRBJ2-2; a weak D match, TRBD2 (6 bases). The germline CDR1 and CDR2 sequences are MGHRA and YSYEKL. This CDR3 contains 13 residues. Trimming left V 9 bases short and J 4 bases short, with 12 bases between. CDR3 region: CASQAGSTGELFF. Here the CDR3 DNA reads TGCGCCAGTCAAGCGGGTTCCACCGGGGAGCTGTTTTTT.

CDR3 DNA sequence: TGTGCCAGCACTTACCCTGGAGGGAGGGATTACAATGAGCAGTTCTTC. Translating gives CASTYPGGRDYNEQFF. The rearrangement joins TRBV7-9 to TRBJ2-1, with 7 bases identical to TRBD2. This CDR3 comprises 16 residues. V lost 7 bases to trimming and J lost 4 bases; unmatched junction nucleotides: 13. The germline gives CDR1 SEHNR, CDR2 FQNEAQ (reference sequence).

This rearrangement joins TRBV27 to TRBJ2-7; D is possibly TRBD2 (6 bases). Germline loops: CDR1 MNHEY, CDR2 SMNVEV (reference sequence). Trimming removed 5 bases at V and 1 base at J, with 21 bases between. CDR3 length equals 17 residues. The CDR3 DNA sequence: TGTGCCAGCAGTCCCCCTTTTGATGGGAGGAAATCCTACGAGCAGTACTTC. This sequence encodes CASSPPFDGRKSYEQYF.

This chain links TRBV27 with TRBJ2-3, with D perhaps TRBD1 (5 bases). With 6 bases removed from V and 9 bases from J, the gap between germline ends came to 13 bases. Germline V gene sequence: CDR1 MNHEY, CDR2 SMNVEV (reference sequence). This CDR3 contains 12 residues. The DNA of the CDR3 is TGTGCCAGCAGCCGTGCAGGGCACACGCAGTATTTT. Protein product: CASSRAGHTQYF.

The rearrangement uses TRBV13 and TRBJ2-1; 7 bases map to TRBD2. The V gene end was trimmed by 5 bases and the J gene end by 7 bases; junction bases not matched to a gene: 17. Looked up from germline, CDR1 is PRHDT and CDR2 is FYEKMQ (reference sequence). The CDR3 totals 17 residues. Here the CDR3 DNA reads TGTGCCAGCAGCGACAGCGGGGCGGGGCGCGCTGGGAATGAGCAGTTCTTC. Protein sequence: CASSDSGAGRAGNEQFF.

CDR3 amino acids: CASSSSGRSAEQFF. CDR3 coding DNA: TGTGCCAGCAGTTCAAGCGGGAGATCCGCTGAGCAGTTCTTC. This chain uses TRBV2 with TRBJ2-1; 8 nucleotides agree with TRBD2. This CDR3 comprises 14 residues. V shed 5 bases, J shed 9 bases, and the junction held 9 bases outside the gene matches. CDR1 SNHLY and CDR2 FYNNEI come from the germline V gene. Full variable domain (remainder filled in from reference TRBV2 and TRBJ2-1): EPEVTQTPSHQVTQMGQEVILRCVPISNHLYFYWYRQILGQKVEFLVSFYNNEISEKSEIFDDQFSVERPDGSNFTLKIRSTKLEDSAMYFCASSSSGRSAEQFFGPGTRLTVL.

The chain uses TRBV27 and TRBJ2-2; D might be TRBD1 (6 bases). V was shortened by 3 bases and J by 4 bases, with 15 bases between the two germline ends. CDR1 and CDR2 (germline): MNHEY, SMNVEV (reference sequence). The CDR3 is made up of 16 amino acids. CDR3 region: CASSFGFLRGTGELFF. The CDR3 nucleotides are TGTGCCAGCAGTTTTGGGTTTCTCAGGGGCACCGGGGAGCTGTTTTTT.

The chain's CDR3 is CASRPTGTANEQFF. CDR3 DNA sequence: TGTGCCAGCAGGCCAACCGGGACAGCCAATGAGCAGTTCTTC. The chain has TRBV11-2 and TRBJ2-1, with 7 bases fitting TRBD1. CDR1 SGHAT and CDR2 FQNNGV come from the germline V gene. The CDR3 totals 14 residues. J gave up 6 bases and V 6 bases, and 8 bases lay outside the gene matches. Full variable domain (rest looked up from reference TRBV11-2 and TRBJ2-1): EAGVAQSPRYKIIEKRQSVAFWCNPISGHATLYWYQQILGQGPKLLIQFQNNGVVDDSQLPKDRFSAERLKGVDSTLKIQPAKLEDSAVYLCASRPTGTANEQFFGPGTRLTVL.

The chain combines TRBV4-1 with TRBJ2-1, with 9 bases aligning to TRBD2. Germline CDR1 and CDR2: MGHRA and YSYEKL. This CDR3 is built from 16 residues. V shed 0 bases and J 8 bases; nucleotides not matched to a gene: 8. The DNA of the CDR3 is TGCGCCAGCAGCCAAGATCTTGGACTAGCGTTAGATGAGCAGTTCTTC. Its protein product is CASSQDLGLALDEQFF.

CDR3 sequence reads: CSAAEGITDTQYF. CDR3 DNA: TGCAGCGCCGCAGAGGGTATCACAGATACGCAGTATTTT. This sequence joins TRBV29-1 and TRBJ2-3; possibly TRBD2 for D (5 bases). CDR3 length: 13 amino acids. V lost 7 bases to trimming and J lost 2 bases, with 13 bases between them. Germline V CDR1 and CDR2: SQVTM, ANQGSEA.